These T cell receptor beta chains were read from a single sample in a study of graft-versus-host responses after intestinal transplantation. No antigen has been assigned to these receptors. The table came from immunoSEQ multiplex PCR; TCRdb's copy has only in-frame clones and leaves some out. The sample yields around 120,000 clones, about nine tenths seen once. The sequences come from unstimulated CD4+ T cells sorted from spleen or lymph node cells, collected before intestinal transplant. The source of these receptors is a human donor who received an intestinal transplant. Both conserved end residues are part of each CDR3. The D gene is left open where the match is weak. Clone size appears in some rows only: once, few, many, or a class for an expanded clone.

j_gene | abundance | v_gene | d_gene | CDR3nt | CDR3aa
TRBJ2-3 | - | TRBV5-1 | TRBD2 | TGCGCCAGCACCCGACTAGCGGGAGGCCCCACCCGCACAGATACGCAGTATTTT | CASTRLAGGPTRTDTQYF
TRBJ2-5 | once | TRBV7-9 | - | TGTGCCAGCAGCCCACACAGGGTCGGCCAAGAGACCCAGTACTTC | CASSPHRVGQETQYF
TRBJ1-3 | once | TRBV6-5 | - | TGTGCCAGCAAGACACATCGACAGGTCGGGGACACCATATATTTT | CASKTHRQVGDTIYF
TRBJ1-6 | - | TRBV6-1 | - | TGTGCCAGCAGTGGGCAGGCCTCCTATAATTCACCCCTCCACTTT | CASSGQASYNSPLHF
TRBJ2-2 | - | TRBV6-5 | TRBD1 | TGTGCCAGCAGTACTTGGGACAGCACCGGGGAGCTGTTTTTT | CASSTWDSTGELFF
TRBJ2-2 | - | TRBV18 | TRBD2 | TGTGCCAGCTCACCGACTAGCGGGAACACCGGGGAGCTGTTTTTT | CASSPTSGNTGELFF
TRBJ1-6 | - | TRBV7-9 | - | TGTGCCAGCAGCTTAGGTCTAGGGGGTGATTCACCCCTCCACTTT | CASSLGLGGDSPLHF
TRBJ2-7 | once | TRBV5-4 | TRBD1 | TGTGCCAGCAGCGACAGGGCTTGGGACTACGAGCAGTACTTC | CASSDRAWDYEQYF
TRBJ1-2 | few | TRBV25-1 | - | TGTGCCAGCAGTGTTGCGAACTATGGCTACACCTTC | CASSVANYGYTF
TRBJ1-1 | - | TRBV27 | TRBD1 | TGTGCCAGCAGTCCTCCGGGACAGGGGGCCCTGCGTACTGAAGCTTTCTTT | CASSPPGQGALRTEAFF
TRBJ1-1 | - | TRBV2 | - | TGTGCCCCGCAACAGGGTTCGATGTGGAACACTGAAGCTTTCTTT | CAPQQGSMWNTEAFF
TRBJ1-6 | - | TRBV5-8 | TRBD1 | TGTGCCAGCAGATTGGACAGGGCTTCGGTATCCTATAATTCACCCCTCCACTTT | CASRLDRASVSYNSPLHF
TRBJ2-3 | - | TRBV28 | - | TGTGCCAGCAGTTTCGGGACAATCTCTAGCACAGATACGCAGTATTTT | CASSFGTISSTDTQYF
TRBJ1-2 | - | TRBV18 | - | TGTGCCAGCTCACCACTCTCGAACTATGGCTACACCTTC | CASSPLSNYGYTF
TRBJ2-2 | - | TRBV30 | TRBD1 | TGTGCCTGGAGTCAGGGGGCCGGGGAGCTGTTTTTT | CAWSQGAGELFF
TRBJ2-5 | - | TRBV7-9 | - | TGTGCCAGCAGCCCGGACCAGGGGACCCAGTACTTC | CASSPDQGTQYF
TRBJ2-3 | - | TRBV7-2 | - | TGTGCCAGCAGCTTTAAGACTCTCGATACGCAGTATTTT | CASSFKTLDTQYF
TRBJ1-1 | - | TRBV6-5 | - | TGTGCCAGCAGAAGACAGGTGAACACTGAAGCTTTCTTT | CASRRQVNTEAFF
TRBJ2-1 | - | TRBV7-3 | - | TGTGCCAGCAGCTTCGGTTCTCCGTCTGGCTACAATGAGCAGTTCTTC | CASSFGSPSGYNEQFF
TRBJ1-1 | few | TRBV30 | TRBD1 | TGTGCCTGTGAACAGGGGGCGGCGACTGAAGCTTTCTTT | CACEQGAATEAFF
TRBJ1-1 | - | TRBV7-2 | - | TGTGCCAGCAGCTCTAACTTGGCTGAAGCTTTCTTT | CASSSNLAEAFF
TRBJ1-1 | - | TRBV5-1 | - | TGCGCCAGCAGCAGTGACGGGTACACTGAAGCTTTCTTT | CASSSDGYTEAFF
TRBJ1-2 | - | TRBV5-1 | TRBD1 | TGCGCCAGCAGCCCCTTGGACAGGCGTGGGGTGGACTACACCTTC | CASSPLDRRGVDYTF
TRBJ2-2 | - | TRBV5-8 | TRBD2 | TGTGCCAGCGGCCGGGGGGGACACACCGGGGAGCTGTTTTTT | CASGRGGHTGELFF
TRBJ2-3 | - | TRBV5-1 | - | TGCGCCAGCAGCTACGGTACAGGGTTCGCAGATACGCAGTATTTT | CASSYGTGFADTQYF
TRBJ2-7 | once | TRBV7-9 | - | TGTGCCAGCAGCTATCTTGGCGGGGGCCGAGACGAGCAGTACTTC | CASSYLGGGRDEQYF
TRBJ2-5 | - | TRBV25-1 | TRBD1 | TGTGCCAGCAGTGCGACAGGGCGGGAGACCCAGTACTTC | CASSATGRETQYF
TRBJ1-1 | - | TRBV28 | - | TGTGCCACCCACAGGGCCGTAGGGTGGACTGAAGCTTTCTTT | CATHRAVGWTEAFF
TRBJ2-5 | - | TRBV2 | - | TGTGCCAGCACCACTTCAGGGGCCCAGTACTTC | CASTTSGAQYF
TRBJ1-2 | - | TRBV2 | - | TGTGCCAGCAGTGATCAGACCCACAATGGGAGAGGCTACACCTTC | CASSDQTHNGRGYTF
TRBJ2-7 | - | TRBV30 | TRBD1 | TGTGCCTGGAGTGGGGGAGACAGGGCCCAGGGCGAGCAGTACTTC | CAWSGGDRAQGEQYF
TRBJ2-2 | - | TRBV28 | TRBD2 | TGTGCCAGCAGTTTAGCGGGAGTGCTCACCGGGGAGCTGTTTTTT | CASSLAGVLTGELFF
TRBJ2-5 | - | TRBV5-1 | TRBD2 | TGCGCCAGCAGCTTGCCGCGGACCCTGACTAGCTCACAAGAGACCCAGTACTTC | CASSLPRTLTSSQETQYF
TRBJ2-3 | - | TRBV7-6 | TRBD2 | TGTGCCAGCAAGGCGGGAGCCATGGGCAGCACAGATACGCAGTATTTT | CASKAGAMGSTDTQYF
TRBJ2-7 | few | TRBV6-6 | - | TGTGCCAGCAGACCCTCGGGGGAAACCTACGAGCAGTACTTC | CASRPSGETYEQYF
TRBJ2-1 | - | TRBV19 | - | TGTGCCAGTAGTATTTCCCCGAGGGCGCAGTCCTACAATGAGCAGTTCTTC | CASSISPRAQSYNEQFF
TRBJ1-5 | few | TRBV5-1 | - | TGCGCCAGCAGCTTGGAACCAGGGGCCCCCAAGCATTTT | CASSLEPGAPKHF
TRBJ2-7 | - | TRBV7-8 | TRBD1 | TGTGCCAGCAGCTTTAGACAGGGGAGCTACGAGCAGTACTTC | CASSFRQGSYEQYF
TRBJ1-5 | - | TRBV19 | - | TGTGCCAGTACCCCCCTCGTAGCGGTATCTCATCTCGATAGCAATCAGCCCCAGCATTTT | CASTPLVAVSHLDSNQPQHF
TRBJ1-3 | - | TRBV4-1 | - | TGCGCCAGCAGCCAAGTTTACGTTCAGGGAAACACCATATATTTT | CASSQVYVQGNTIYF
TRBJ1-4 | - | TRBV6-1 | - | TGTGCCAGCAGCGAAGGCAGAGGCCGAGAAAAACTGTTTTTT | CASSEGRGREKLFF
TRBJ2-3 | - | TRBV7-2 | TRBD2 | TGTGCCAGCAGCCAGCGGGGAACCACAGATACGCAGTATTTT | CASSQRGTTDTQYF
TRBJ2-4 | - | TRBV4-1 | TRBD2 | TGCGCCAGCAGCCAAGATTGGGCTAGCGGGAGGACGCTAGCCAAAAACATTCAGTACTTC | CASSQDWASGRTLAKNIQYF
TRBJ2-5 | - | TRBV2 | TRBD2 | TGTGCCAGCAGTGAAGTTCTAGCGGGAAGGGAGACCCAGTACTTC | CASSEVLAGRETQYF
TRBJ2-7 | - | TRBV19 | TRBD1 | TGTGCCAGTAGTAACAGGGGACCCTACGAGCAGTACTTC | CASSNRGPYEQYF
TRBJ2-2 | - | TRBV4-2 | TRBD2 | TGTGCCAGCAGCCAAGATCCCCTAGCGGGAGCTCCCGGGGAGCTGTTTTTT | CASSQDPLAGAPGELFF
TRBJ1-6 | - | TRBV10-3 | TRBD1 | TGTGCCATCAGGGGACAGGGGGGCAATTCACCCCTCCACTTT | CAIRGQGGNSPLHF
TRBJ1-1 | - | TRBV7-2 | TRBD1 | TGTGCCAGCAGCTTATTGGTCAAGAGCAGGGGGACTGAAGCTTTCTTT | CASSLLVKSRGTEAFF
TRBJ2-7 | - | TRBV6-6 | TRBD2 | TGTGCCAGCGGCGGGGGGGGTACCTACGAGCAGTACTTC | CASGGGGTYEQYF
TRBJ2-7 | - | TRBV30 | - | TGTGCCTGGAATCGTGAACTTTACGAGCAGTACTTC | CAWNRELYEQYF
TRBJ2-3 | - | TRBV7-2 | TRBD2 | TGTGCCAGCAGCTTCCGACTAGCGGGGTACACAGATACGCAGTATTTT | CASSFRLAGYTDTQYF
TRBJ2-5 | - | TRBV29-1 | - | TGCAGCGTTAGAAGGGGAAACCAAGAGACCCAGTACTTC | CSVRRGNQETQYF
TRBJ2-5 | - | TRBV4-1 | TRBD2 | TGCGCCAGCAGCCAAGGCGGAGCGGGAGTAGAGACCCAGTACTTC | CASSQGGAGVETQYF